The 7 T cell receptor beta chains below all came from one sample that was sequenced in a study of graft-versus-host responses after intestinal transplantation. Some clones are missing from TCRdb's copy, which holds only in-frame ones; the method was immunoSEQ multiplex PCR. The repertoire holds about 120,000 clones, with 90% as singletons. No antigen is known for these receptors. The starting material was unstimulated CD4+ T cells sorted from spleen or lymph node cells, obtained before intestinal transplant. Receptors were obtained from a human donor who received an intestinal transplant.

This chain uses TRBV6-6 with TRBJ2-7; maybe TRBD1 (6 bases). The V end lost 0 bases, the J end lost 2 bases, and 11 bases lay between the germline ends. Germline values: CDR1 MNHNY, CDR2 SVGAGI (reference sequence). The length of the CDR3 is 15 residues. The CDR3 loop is CASSYSRGQAYEQYF. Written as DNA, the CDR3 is TGTGCCAGCAGTTACTCCAGGGGCCAGGCCTACGAGCAGTACTTC.

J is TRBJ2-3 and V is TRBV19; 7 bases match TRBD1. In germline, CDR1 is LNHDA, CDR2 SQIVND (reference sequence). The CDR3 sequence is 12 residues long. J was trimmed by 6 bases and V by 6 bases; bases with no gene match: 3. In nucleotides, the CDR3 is TGTGCCAGTAGCACACAGGGGGATACGCAGTATTTT. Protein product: CASSTQGDTQYF.

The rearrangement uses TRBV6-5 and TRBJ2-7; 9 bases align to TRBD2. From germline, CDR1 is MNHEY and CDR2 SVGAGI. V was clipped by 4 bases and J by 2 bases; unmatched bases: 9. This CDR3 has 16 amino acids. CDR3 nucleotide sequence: TGTGCCAGCAGTTCGCCTATGACTAGCGGAACCTACGAGCAGTACTTC. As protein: CASSSPMTSGTYEQYF.

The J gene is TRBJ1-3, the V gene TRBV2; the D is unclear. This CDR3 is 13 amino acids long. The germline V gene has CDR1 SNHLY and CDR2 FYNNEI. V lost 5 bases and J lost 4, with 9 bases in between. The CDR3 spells CASSRGVGNTIYF. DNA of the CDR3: TGTGCCAGCAGTCGGGGTGTCGGAAACACCATATATTTT.

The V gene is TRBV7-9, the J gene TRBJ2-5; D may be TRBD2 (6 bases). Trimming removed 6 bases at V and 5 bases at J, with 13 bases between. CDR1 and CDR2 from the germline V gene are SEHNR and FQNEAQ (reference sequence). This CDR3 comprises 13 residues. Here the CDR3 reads CASRPYGGETQYF. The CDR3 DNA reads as TGTGCCAGCAGACCCTATGGAGGGGAGACCCAGTACTTC.

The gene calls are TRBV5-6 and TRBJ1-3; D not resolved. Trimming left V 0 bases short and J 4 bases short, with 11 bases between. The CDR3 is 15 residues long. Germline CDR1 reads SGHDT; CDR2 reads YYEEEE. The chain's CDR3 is CASSLALDGGNTIYF. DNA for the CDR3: TGTGCCAGCAGCTTGGCCCTAGATGGGGGAAACACCATATATTTT.

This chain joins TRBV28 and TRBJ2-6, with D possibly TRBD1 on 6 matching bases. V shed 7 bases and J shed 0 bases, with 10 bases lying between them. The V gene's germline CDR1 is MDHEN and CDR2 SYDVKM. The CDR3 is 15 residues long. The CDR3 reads CASIGGGSGANVLTF. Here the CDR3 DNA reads TGTGCCAGCATAGGGGGTGGCTCTGGGGCCAACGTCCTGACTTTC.